This T cell receptor beta chain was found in a study of vaccination effects on CD4 cells after COVID-19. Turning to the study itself: Samples came 142 and 148 days after COVID-19 diagnosis, before vaccination.

Concerning this clone itself: Its antigen is as yet unknown.

The germline V and J ends were trimmed by 6 bases and 4 bases, with 16 bases remaining between them. The CDR3 runs to 15 residues. CDR1 and CDR2 from the germline V gene are MDHEN and SYDVKM. Using immunoSEQ multiplex PCR, the repertoire was profiled, and TCRdb retains in-frame clones only, with some absent. The table records 60,000 to 75,000 clones, under 85% of them present only once. Expansion with viral peptide pools was applied to antigen-specific CD4+ T cells by the ViraFEST assay prior to sequencing. CD4+ T cells were isolated after about eleven days of culture. The person had PCR-confirmed SARS-CoV-2 infection between March and December 2020.

The input for sequencing was CD4+ T cells from PBMCs cultured with HIV peptides, taken before COVID-19 vaccination. The sample's subset: HIV-1 Nef peptide pool negative control/reference culture. The chain carries TRBV28 and TRBJ2-1; a weak D match, TRBD2 (6 bases). The TCR comes from a human donor who had a prior SARS-CoV-2 infection. The CDR3 reads CASSPVEGRYNEQFF. The CDR3 region has the DNA TGTGCCAGCAGCCCTGTGGAGGGGCGGTACAATGAGCAGTTCTTC.